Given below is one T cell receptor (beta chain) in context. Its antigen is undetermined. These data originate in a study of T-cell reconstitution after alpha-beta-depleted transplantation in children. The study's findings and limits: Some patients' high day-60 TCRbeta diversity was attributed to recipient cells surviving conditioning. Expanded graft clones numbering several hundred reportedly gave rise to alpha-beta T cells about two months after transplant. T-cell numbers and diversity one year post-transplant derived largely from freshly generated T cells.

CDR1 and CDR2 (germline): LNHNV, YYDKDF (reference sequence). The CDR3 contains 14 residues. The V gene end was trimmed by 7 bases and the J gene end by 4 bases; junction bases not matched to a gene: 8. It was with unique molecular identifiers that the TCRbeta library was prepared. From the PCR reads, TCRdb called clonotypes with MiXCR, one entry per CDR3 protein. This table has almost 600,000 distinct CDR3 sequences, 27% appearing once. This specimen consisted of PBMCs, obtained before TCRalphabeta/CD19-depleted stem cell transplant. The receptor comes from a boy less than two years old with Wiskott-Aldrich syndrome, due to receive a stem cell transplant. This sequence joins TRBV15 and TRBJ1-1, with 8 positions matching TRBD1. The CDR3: CATNKDRASTEAFF. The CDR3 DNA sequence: TGTGCCACCAACAAGGACAGGGCGTCCACTGAAGCTTTCTTT.